Below are 28 T cell receptor beta chains sequenced from a single sample in a study of blood T cell repertoires in COVID-19. Only in-frame clones appear in the TCRdb table, and some are missing; sequencing was by immunoSEQ multiplex PCR. The sample lists around 310,000 clones; around 90% were seen once. The sequencing input was peripheral blood. All receptors derive from a middle-aged woman with COVID-19, enrolled during active disease.

The chain combines TRBV4-3 with TRBJ2-3; the match to TRBD1 covers 9 bases. Germline V CDR1 and CDR2: LGHNA, YSLEER. J lost 4 bases, V lost 3 bases, and 8 bases had no gene match. The CDR3 is 16 amino acids. CDR3 region: CASSQVDRGSSDTQYF. The CDR3 bases are TGCGCCAGCAGCCAGGTGGACAGGGGAAGTTCAGATACGCAGTATTTT.

The genes are TRBV7-9 and TRBJ2-7; D perhaps matches TRBD1 (5 bases). The CDR3 spans 12 residues. V lost 4 bases, J lost 5 bases, and 9 bases lay in between. In germline, CDR1 is SEHNR, CDR2 FQNEAQ (reference sequence). CDR3 bases: TGTGCCAGCAGCTACGACAGCCACGAGCAGTACTTC. Protein: CASSYDSHEQYF.

V usage is TRBV28 and J usage is TRBJ2-7; 10 bases agree with TRBD2. Germline V gene lookup returns CDR1 MDHEN and CDR2 SYDVKM. Trimming took 5 bases from V and 5 from J; bases not matched to a gene: 6. This CDR3 comprises 14 residues. For the CDR3, the DNA is TGTGCCAGCAGTCGGACTAGCGGAGGAAACGAGCAGTACTTC. It specifies CASSRTSGGNEQYF.

The rearrangement uses TRBV11-3 and TRBJ1-1, with D possibly matching TRBD1 (6 bases). CDR3 length: 14 amino acids. Trimming removed 3 bases at V and 0 bases at J, with 8 bases between. Looked up from germline, CDR1 is SGHNT and CDR2 is YENEEA. DNA of the CDR3: TGTGCCAGCAGCTTGGGGGCGGTGAACACTGAAGCTTTCTTT. This translates into CASSLGAVNTEAFF.

This clone has a handful of counts. The gene calls are TRBV27 and TRBJ1-6, with 10 bases fitting TRBD1. After removal of 10 bases from V and 11 bases from J, the junction contained 11 bases not matched to a gene. This CDR3 region has 14 residues. Germline CDR1 reads MNHEY; CDR2 reads SMNVEV (reference sequence). The CDR3 spells CATARDRGPTPLHF. CDR3 DNA sequence: TGTGCCACCGCCCGGGACAGGGGACCGACACCCCTCCACTTT.

J is TRBJ2-1 and V is TRBV2; D is undetermined. The CDR3 totals 13 residues. The germline gives CDR1 SNHLY, CDR2 FYNNEI. Trimming pared 7 bases from V and 0 bases from J, leaving 7 bases between. The CDR3 is CASTLPSYNEQFF. The CDR3 DNA reads as TGTGCCAGCACCCTTCCCTCCTACAATGAGCAGTTCTTC.

This chain joins TRBV6-2 or TRBV6-3 and TRBJ1-1, with no clear D. The CDR3 has 16 amino acids. Trimming pared 3 bases from V and 3 bases from J, leaving 17 bases between. Per germline, CDR1 MNHEY and CDR2 SVGEGT. Here the CDR3 reads CASSYTLVGLYTEAFF. The CDR3, as DNA: TGTGCCAGCAGTTATACCTTAGTAGGACTATACACTGAAGCTTTCTTT.

The CDR3 sequence is CASSQDPPGGENSPLHF. CDR3 nucleotide sequence: TGCGCCAGCAGCCAAGACCCACCGGGGGGGGAAAATTCACCCCTCCACTTT. The chain couples TRBV4-3 to TRBJ1-6; D possibly corresponds to TRBD1 (5 bases). Trimming left V 0 bases short and J 7 bases short, with 16 bases between. Germline CDR1 and CDR2: LGHNA and YSLEER. CDR3 length equals 17 residues.

The chain has TRBV7-2 and TRBJ2-7; D is unclear. Germline CDR1 reads SGHTA; CDR2 reads FQGNSA. V was clipped by 4 bases and J by 7 bases, with 8 bases between them. This CDR3 has 11 residues. The CDR3 DNA sequence: TGTGCCAGCAGCTCCGGGTTTGAGCAGTACTTC. Protein sequence: CASSSGFEQYF.

This chain uses TRBV5-4 with TRBJ2-2; 12 bases are shared with TRBD2. The V gene end was trimmed by 4 bases and the J gene end by 4 bases; junction bases not matched to a gene: 5. The V gene's germline CDR1 is SGHNT and CDR2 YYREEE (reference sequence). CDR3 length equals 16 residues. CDR3 protein: CASSEPTSGSTGELFF. DNA of the CDR3: TGTGCCAGCAGCGAACCGACTAGCGGGAGCACCGGGGAGCTGTTTTTT.

This clone was seen more than once but under ten times. CDR3 nucleotide sequence: TGCGCCAGCAGCCGGGGTTTCGAACGCCCTGAGCAGTTCTTC. Translated: CASSRGFERPEQFF. This chain connects TRBV5-1 to TRBJ2-1; possibly TRBD2 for D (5 bases). The length of the CDR3 is 14 residues. V was clipped by 4 bases and J by 9 bases, with 17 bases between them. The germline V gene has CDR1 SGHRS and CDR2 YFSETQ.

Remarks on this clone: At one end, the junction sequence differs from germline, possibly due to a read error. The chain is built from TRBV7-7 and TRBJ2-1; D may be TRBD2 (6 bases). Germline-derived CDR1 and CDR2 are SSHAT and FNYEAQ (reference sequence). The CDR3 runs to 15 residues. The CDR3 nucleotides are TGTGCTAGCAGCTTAGGCGGGGCCGCTAGGAATGAGCAGTTCTTC. Protein product: CASSLGGAARNEQFF. Filled out from reference TRBV7-7 and TRBJ2-1, the complete variable domain reads GAGVSQSPRYKVTKRGQDVTLRCDPISSHATLYWYQQALGQGPEFLTYFNYEAQPDKSGLPSDRFSAERPEGSISTLTIQRTEQRDSAMYRCASSLGGAARNEQFFGPGTRLTVL.

V usage is TRBV19 and J usage is TRBJ1-1; 9 bases agree with TRBD1. V was pared by 5 bases and J by 1 base, with 11 bases of the junction left unmatched. Germline V lookup: CDR1 LNHDA, CDR2 SQIVND (reference sequence). The CDR3 consists of 17 residues. CDR3 bases: TGTGCCAGTAGTCCTCAAGGGACAGGGAAAGCGAACACTGAAGCTTTCTTT. Protein product: CASSPQGTGKANTEAFF.

This chain links TRBV10-3 with TRBJ1-1; the D is unclear. V dropped 4 bases and J dropped 4 bases, with 7 bases sitting between them. The length of the CDR3 is 12 residues. From germline, CDR1 is ENHRY and CDR2 SYGVKD. The CDR3 DNA follows: TGTGCCATCAGTGCCCCGGGCACTGAAGCTTTCTTT. Translation gives CAISAPGTEAFF.

The V and J genes are TRBV5-1 and TRBJ1-1, with 10 bases aligning to TRBD1. V dropped 4 bases and J dropped 3; count of bases not matched to a gene: 3. The CDR3 is 14 residues long. CDR1 and CDR2 from the germline V gene are SGHRS and YFSETQ. CDR3 loop: CASSTGTGDTEAFF. The CDR3 DNA follows: TGCGCCAGCAGCACGGGGACAGGGGACACTGAAGCTTTCTTT. The entire variable domain, with the rest obtained from reference TRBV5-1 and TRBJ1-1, is as follows: KAGVTQTPRYLIKTRGQQVTLSCSPISGHRSVSWYQQTPGQGLQFLFEYFSETQRNKGNFPGRFSGRQFSNSRSEMNVSTLELGDSALYLCASSTGTGDTEAFFGQGTRLTVV.

CDR3 nucleotide sequence: TGTGCCAGTACCCCACGAGGGACTAGCGGGAGGGCCGGTCTTACGCAGTATTTT. Translating it yields CASTPRGTSGRAGLTQYF. The chain has TRBV19 and TRBJ2-3; TRBD2 matches 16 bases. The germline V gene has CDR1 LNHDA and CDR2 SQIVND (reference sequence). Losses at the gene ends were 7 bases for V and 8 bases for J; bases not matched to a gene: 15. CDR3 size: 18 residues.

This clone turned up a few times. This chain links TRBV4-2 with TRBJ1-1; D not certain. Germline CDR1 and CDR2: LGHNA and YNFKEQ. V shed 4 bases and J shed 1 base, with 7 bases lying between them. The CDR3 has 13 amino acids. The DNA of the CDR3 is TGTGCCAGCAGCCGCAGAGGGAACACTGAAGCTTTCTTT. This encodes CASSRRGNTEAFF.

The chain joins TRBV18 to TRBJ2-7; D might be TRBD1 (5 bases). The length of the CDR3 is 15 residues. V lost 1 base and J 1 base, leaving 11 bases between the germline ends. Germline CDR1 and CDR2: KGHSH and LQKENI. The CDR3 reads CASSPRLQESYEQYF. The CDR3 nucleotides read TGTGCCAGCTCACCACGGTTACAGGAATCCTACGAGCAGTACTTC.

V usage is TRBV10-3 and J usage is TRBJ1-2; D is uncertain. The CDR3 has 13 residues. Germline CDR1 and CDR2: ENHRY and SYGVKD. V dropped 3 bases and J dropped 1 base, with 6 bases sitting between them. Here the CDR3 reads CAISDGVNYGYTF. The CDR3 nucleotides are TGTGCCATCAGTGACGGGGTTAACTATGGCTACACCTTC.

This rearrangement joins TRBV7-2 to TRBJ1-1, with D possibly TRBD1 on 6 matching bases. V was trimmed by 5 bases and J by 2 bases, leaving 15 bases between them. This CDR3 is built from 15 residues. Germline V gene sequence: CDR1 SGHTA, CDR2 FQGNSA. The CDR3 spells CASSVRQVLNTEAFF. CDR3 sequence (DNA): TGTGCCAGCAGCGTCCGACAGGTGTTAAACACTGAAGCTTTCTTT. Based on the CDR3 plus reference TRBV7-2 and TRBJ1-1, the full variable domain is GAGVSQSPSNKVTEKGKDVELRCDPISGHTALYWYRQSLGQGLEFLIYFQGNSAPDKSGLPSDRFSAERTGGSVSTLTIQRTQQEDSAVYLCASSVRQVLNTEAFFGQGTRLTVV.

This rearrangement joins TRBV9 to TRBJ1-1; the D gene is possibly TRBD1 (6 bases). Trimming shortened V by 2 bases and J by 1 base, and 9 bases separated the two germline ends. Germline V gene sequence: CDR1 SGDLS, CDR2 YYNGEE. The CDR3 runs to 14 residues. CDR3 coding DNA: TGTGCCAGCAGCGTGAGGACAGAGAACACTGAAGCTTTCTTT. It translates to CASSVRTENTEAFF.

V gene TRBV6-6 combines with J gene TRBJ2-3; D may be TRBD2 (6 bases). The germline gives CDR1 MNHNY, CDR2 SVGAGI (reference sequence). Trimming left V 6 bases short and J 1 base short, with 11 bases between. The CDR3 sequence is 14 residues long. CDR3 loop: CASRPSEGTDTQYF. The CDR3 DNA reads as TGTGCCAGCAGACCTAGCGAGGGCACAGATACGCAGTATTTT.

The DNA of the CDR3 is TGTGCCAGCAGTGGCCATGCGGGTGGAAAAGAGACCCAGTACTTC. Amino acids: CASSGHAGGKETQYF. The rearrangement joins TRBV6-2 or TRBV6-3 to TRBJ2-5; perhaps TRBD2 as D (5 bases). CDR3 length: 15 amino acids. V lost 5 bases, J lost 3 bases, and 16 bases lay in between. Germline CDR1 is MNHEY and CDR2 is SVGEGT.

V is TRBV2 and J is TRBJ1-2, with 12 bases aligning to TRBD1. The germline gives CDR1 SNHLY, CDR2 FYNNEI. This CDR3 contains 15 residues. V lost 7 bases to trimming and J lost 7 bases; unmatched junction nucleotides: 10. The CDR3 spells CASTALGQGASGYTF. In DNA form, the CDR3 reads TGTGCCAGCACGGCCCTGGGACAGGGGGCGAGTGGCTACACCTTC.

The rearrangement uses TRBV18 and TRBJ1-4; 7 bases match TRBD1. The CDR3 extends over 14 amino acids. Germline CDR1 KGHSH, CDR2 LQKENI. Trimming removed 4 bases from V and 3 bases from J; junction bases left unmatched: 2. The CDR3 protein is CASSLGQPNEKLFF. The CDR3 nucleotides are TGTGCCAGCTCACTGGGACAGCCTAATGAAAAACTGTTTTTT.

The chain has TRBV4-3 and TRBJ2-7, with 13 bases lining up with TRBD2. Per the germline V gene, CDR1 is LGHNA and CDR2 is YSLEER. The ends lost 0 bases at V and 3 bases at J; junction bases unmatched: 8. The CDR3 runs 18 residues. CDR3 DNA: TGCGCCAGCAGCCAAGAGTGGACTAGCGGGAGTTTCTTCTACGAGCAGTACTTC. Amino acids: CASSQEWTSGSFFYEQYF.

With regard to this clone: The CDR3 end shows no conserved phenylalanine or tryptophan, and so a read error is likely. No DNA is shown, since the ends of the CDR3 on it are uncertain; the CDR3 is the one TCRdb lists. The chain employs TRBV28 and TRBJ1-1; the table's D call of TRBD1 was not tested on the DNA. Looked up from germline, CDR1 is MDHEN and CDR2 is SYDVKM. The CDR3 is 12 amino acids in total, end residues counted. The CDR3 spells CASSESRDSREI.

This clone occurred once. This chain joins TRBV5-1 and TRBJ2-7; D remains ambiguous. With 4 bases removed from V and 4 bases from J, the gap between germline ends came to 9 bases. Germline CDR1 is SGHRS and CDR2 is YFSETQ. CDR3 length: 12 residues. The CDR3 sequence is CASSVDGYEQYF. Written as DNA, the CDR3 is TGCGCCAGCAGCGTGGACGGGTACGAGCAGTACTTC.